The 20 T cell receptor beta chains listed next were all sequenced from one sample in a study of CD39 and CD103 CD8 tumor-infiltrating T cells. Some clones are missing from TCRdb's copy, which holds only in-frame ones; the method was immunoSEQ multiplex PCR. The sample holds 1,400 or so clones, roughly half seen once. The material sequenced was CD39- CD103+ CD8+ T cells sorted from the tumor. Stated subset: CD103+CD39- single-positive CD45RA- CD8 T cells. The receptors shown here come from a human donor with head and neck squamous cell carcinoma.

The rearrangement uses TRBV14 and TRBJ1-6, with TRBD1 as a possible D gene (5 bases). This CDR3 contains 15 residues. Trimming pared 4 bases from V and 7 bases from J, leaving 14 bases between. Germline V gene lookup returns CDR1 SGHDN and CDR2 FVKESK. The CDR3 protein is CASSPSGIGNSPLHF. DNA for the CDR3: TGTGCCAGCAGCCCATCAGGGATCGGGAATTCACCCCTCCACTTT.

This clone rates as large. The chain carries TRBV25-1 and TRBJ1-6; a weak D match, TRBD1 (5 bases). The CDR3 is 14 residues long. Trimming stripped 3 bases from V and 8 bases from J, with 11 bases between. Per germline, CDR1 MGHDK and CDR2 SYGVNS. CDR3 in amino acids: CASSDAGTDSPLHF. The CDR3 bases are TGTGCCAGCAGTGACGCGGGGACGGATTCACCCCTCCACTTT.

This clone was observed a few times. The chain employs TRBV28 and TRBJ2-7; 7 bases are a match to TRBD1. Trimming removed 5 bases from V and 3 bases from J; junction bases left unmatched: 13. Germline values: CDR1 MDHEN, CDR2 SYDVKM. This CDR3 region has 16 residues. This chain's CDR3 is CASSSEGQIYLYEQYF. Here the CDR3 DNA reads TGTGCCAGCAGTAGCGAGGGACAGATTTACCTCTACGAGCAGTACTTC.

The CDR3 nucleotides are TGTGCCAGCAGCTCAAGTGACCGAGGGGAGGGCTACGAGCAGTACTTC. Protein: CASSSSDRGEGYEQYF. The chain links TRBV5-8 to TRBJ2-7; 7 bases agree with TRBD2. The CDR3 is 16 amino acids. Germline V CDR1 and CDR2: SGHTS, YDEGEE. Unmatched junction bases numbered 12, after V lost 3 bases and J lost 3 bases.

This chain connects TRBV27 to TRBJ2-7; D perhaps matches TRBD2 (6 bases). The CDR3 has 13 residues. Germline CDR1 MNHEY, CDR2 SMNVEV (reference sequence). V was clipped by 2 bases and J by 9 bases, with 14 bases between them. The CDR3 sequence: CASSLDGQGGQYF. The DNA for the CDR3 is TGTGCCAGCAGTTTAGACGGCCAGGGAGGGCAGTACTTC.

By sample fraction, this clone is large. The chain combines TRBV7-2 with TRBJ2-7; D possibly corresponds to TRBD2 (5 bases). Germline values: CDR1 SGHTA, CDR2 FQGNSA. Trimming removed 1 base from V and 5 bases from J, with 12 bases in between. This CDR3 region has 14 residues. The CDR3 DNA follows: TGTGCCAGCAGCTTAGTACTAGTAAGAGACGAGCAGTACTTC. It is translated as CASSLVLVRDEQYF. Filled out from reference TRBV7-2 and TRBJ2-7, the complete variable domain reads GAGVSQSPSNKVTEKGKDVELRCDPISGHTALYWYRQSLGQGLEFLIYFQGNSAPDKSGLPSDRFSAERTGGSVSTLTIQRTQQEDSAVYLCASSLVLVRDEQYFGPGTRLTVT.

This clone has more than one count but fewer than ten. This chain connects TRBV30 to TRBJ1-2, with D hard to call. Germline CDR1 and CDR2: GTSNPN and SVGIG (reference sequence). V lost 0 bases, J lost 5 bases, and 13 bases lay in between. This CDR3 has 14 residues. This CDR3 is CAWSVPETTYGYTF. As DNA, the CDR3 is TGTGCCTGGAGTGTACCCGAGACAACTTATGGCTACACCTTC.

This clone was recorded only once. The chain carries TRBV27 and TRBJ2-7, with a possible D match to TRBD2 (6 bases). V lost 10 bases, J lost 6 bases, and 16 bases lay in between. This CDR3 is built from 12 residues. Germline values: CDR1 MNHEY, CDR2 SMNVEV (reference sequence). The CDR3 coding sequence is TGTGCCACTTATGGAGGGCCGGCCGAGCAGTACTTC. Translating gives CATYGGPAEQYF.

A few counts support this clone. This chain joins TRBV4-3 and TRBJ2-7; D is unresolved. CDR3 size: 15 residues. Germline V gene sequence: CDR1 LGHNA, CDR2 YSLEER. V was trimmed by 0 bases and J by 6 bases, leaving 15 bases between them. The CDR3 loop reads CASSQDIGYATEQYF. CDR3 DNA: TGCGCCAGCAGCCAAGATATTGGATACGCAACCGAGCAGTACTTC.

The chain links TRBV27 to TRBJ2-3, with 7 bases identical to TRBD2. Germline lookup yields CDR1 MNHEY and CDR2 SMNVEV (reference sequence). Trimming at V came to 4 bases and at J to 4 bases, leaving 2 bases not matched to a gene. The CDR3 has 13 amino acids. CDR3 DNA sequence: TGTGCCAGCAGTTCCGCGGGAGCAGATACGCAGTATTTT. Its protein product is CASSSAGADTQYF.

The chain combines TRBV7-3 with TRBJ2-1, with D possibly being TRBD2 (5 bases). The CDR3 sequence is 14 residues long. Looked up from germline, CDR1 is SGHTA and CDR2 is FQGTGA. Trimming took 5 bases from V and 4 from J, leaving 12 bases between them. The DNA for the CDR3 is TGTGCCAGCAGCGTCGGGATCCTATACAATGAGCAGTTCTTC. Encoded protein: CASSVGILYNEQFF. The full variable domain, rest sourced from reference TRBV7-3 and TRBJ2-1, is GAGVSQTPSNKVTEKGKYVELRCDPISGHTALYWYRQSLGQGPEFLIYFQGTGAADDSGLPNDRFFAVRPEGSVSTLKIQRTERGDSAVYLCASSVGILYNEQFFGPGTRLTVL.

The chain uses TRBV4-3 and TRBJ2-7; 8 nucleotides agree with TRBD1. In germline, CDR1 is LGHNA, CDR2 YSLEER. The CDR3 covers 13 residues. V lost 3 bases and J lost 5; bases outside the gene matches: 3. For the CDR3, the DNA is TGCGCCAGCAGCCATTCGACAGGGGACGAGCAGTACTTC. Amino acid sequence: CASSHSTGDEQYF.

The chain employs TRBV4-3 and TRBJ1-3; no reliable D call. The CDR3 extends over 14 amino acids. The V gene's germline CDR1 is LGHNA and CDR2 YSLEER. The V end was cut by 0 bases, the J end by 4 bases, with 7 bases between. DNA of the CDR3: TGCGCCAGCAGCCAAGACAGCTCGGGAAACACCATATATTTT. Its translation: CASSQDSSGNTIYF.

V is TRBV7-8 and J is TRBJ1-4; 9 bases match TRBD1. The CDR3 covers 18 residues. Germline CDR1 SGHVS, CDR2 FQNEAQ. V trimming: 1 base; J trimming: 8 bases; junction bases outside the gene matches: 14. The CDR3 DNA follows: TGTGCCAGCAGCTTAGGGGACAGGGAGGTGTTGTCTTGGGAAAAACTGTTTTTT. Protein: CASSLGDREVLSWEKLFF.

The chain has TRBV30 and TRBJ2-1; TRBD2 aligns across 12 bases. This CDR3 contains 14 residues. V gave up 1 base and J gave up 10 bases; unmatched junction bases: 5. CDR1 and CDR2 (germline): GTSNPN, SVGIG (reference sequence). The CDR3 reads CAWSASGGAGEQFF. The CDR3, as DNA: TGTGCCTGGAGTGCTAGCGGGGGGGCGGGGGAGCAGTTCTTC. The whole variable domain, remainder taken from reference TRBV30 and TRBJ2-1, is SQTIHQWPATLVQPVGSPLSLECTVEGTSNPNLYWYRQAAGRGLQLLFYSVGIGQISSEVPQNLSASRPQDRQFILSSKKLLLSDSGFYLCAWSASGGAGEQFFGPGTRLTVL.

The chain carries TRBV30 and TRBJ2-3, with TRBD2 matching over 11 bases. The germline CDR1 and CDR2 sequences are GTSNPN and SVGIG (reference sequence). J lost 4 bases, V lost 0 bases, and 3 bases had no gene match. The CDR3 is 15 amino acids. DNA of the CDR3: TGTGCCTGGAGTGTTAGCGGGGGGGCCTCAGATACGCAGTATTTT. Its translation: CAWSVSGGASDTQYF.

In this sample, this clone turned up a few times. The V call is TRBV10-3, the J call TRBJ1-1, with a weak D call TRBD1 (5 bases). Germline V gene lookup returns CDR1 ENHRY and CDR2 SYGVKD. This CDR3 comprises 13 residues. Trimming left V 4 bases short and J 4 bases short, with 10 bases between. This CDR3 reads CAISASRGTEAFF. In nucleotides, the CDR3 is TGTGCCATCAGTGCCAGTAGGGGCACTGAAGCTTTCTTT.

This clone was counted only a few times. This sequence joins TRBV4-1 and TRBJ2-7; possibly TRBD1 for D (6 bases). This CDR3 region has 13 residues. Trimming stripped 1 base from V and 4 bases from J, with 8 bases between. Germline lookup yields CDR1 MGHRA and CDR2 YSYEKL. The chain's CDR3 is CASSQGGGYEQYF. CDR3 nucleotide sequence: TGCGCCAGCAGCCAAGGAGGGGGTTACGAGCAGTACTTC.

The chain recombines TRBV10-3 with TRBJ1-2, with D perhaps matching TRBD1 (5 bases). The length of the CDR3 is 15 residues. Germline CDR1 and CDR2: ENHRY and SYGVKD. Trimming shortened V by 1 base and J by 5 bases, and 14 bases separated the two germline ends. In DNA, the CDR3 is TGTGCCATCAGTGAGTACCAGGGCGGGCAGTATGGCTACACCTTC. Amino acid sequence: CAISEYQGGQYGYTF.

The CDR3 is CASSGQGAGEQYF. The CDR3 DNA sequence: TGTGCCAGCAGCGGACAGGGTGCTGGCGAGCAGTACTTC. The chain links TRBV7-9 to TRBJ2-7, with 8 bases fitting TRBD1. In germline, CDR1 is SEHNR, CDR2 FQNEAQ (reference sequence). There are 13 residues in the CDR3. V shed 5 bases, J shed 6 bases, and the junction held 6 bases outside the gene matches.